These 13 T cell receptor beta chains originate from one sample sequenced in a study of early T cells in non-severe SARS-CoV-2 infection (dated by TCRdb to the early 2020s). Libraries were built with 5' RACE. Sequencing relied on a NextSeq 500. TCRdb trimmed public reads at Q25 via fastp, called clones via MiXCR and kept in-frame beta chains. A single entry per CDR3 protein holds the most common genes and DNA from its merged rows. The sample profile shows about 110,000 distinct CDR3 sequences; 9.5% to 13% of them were found once. The biggest ten clones account for around 3% of the sample. Sample: whole blood. The receptors derive from an adult who was a healthcare worker with PCR-confirmed SARS-CoV-2 infection or an uninfected control (not recorded which).

This clonotype was seen repeatedly, ten times or more. The V gene is TRBV19, the J gene TRBJ2-1; possibly TRBD2 for D (5 bases). This CDR3 comprises 13 residues. Germline loops: CDR1 LNHDA, CDR2 SQIVND (reference sequence). The V and J ends lost 5 bases and 10 bases respectively, with 15 bases between them. The CDR3: CASSPRAGWEQFF. Here the CDR3 DNA reads TGTGCCAGTAGTCCACGGGCGGGTTGGGAGCAGTTCTTC.

This chain links TRBV12-3 or TRBV12-4 with TRBJ1-3; a weak D match, TRBD1 (5 bases). This CDR3 has 17 amino acids. V shed 6 bases and J shed 2 bases, with 20 bases lying between them. The CDR3 bases are TGTGCCAGCAGCCACCCTAGGGCTGGGGGGACTGGAAACACCATATATTTT. This gives the protein CASSHPRAGGTGNTIYF.

Many counts were recorded for this clonotype. The chain employs TRBV3-1 and TRBJ2-4; D could derive from TRBD1 or TRBD2 (5 bases each). The CDR3 has 19 residues. The germline V gene encodes CDR1 LGHDT and CDR2 YNNKEL (reference sequence). The V end was cut by 4 bases, the J end by 1 base, with 23 bases between. As DNA, the CDR3 is TGTGCCAGCAGCCGCCCGGGACGGAAAAACCCGTTGGCCAAAAACATTCAGTACTTC. It specifies CASSRPGRKNPLAKNIQYF.

The chain is built from TRBV15 and TRBJ1-5, with TRBD1 as a possible D gene (5 bases). CDR1 and CDR2 (germline): LNHNV, YYDKDF (reference sequence). The CDR3 sequence is 16 residues long. Trimming cost V 1 base and J 5 bases, with 15 bases left between them. The CDR3, as DNA: TGTGCCACCAGCAGAGGCGGGGGAGTAGCGGATCAGCCCCAGCATTTT. It translates to CATSRGGGVADQPQHF.

In this sample, this clonotype turned up many times. The CDR3 protein is CATRLATYYEQYF. The CDR3 DNA sequence: TGCGCCACCCGGCTAGCGACGTACTACGAGCAGTACTTC. The chain is built from TRBV10-2 and TRBJ2-7; a possible D gene is TRBD2 (6 bases). Germline loops: CDR1 WSHSY, CDR2 SAAADI. This CDR3 spans 13 amino acids. V lost 10 bases, J lost 3 bases, and 16 bases lay in between.

This clonotype was counted only a few times. This chain uses TRBV6-5 with TRBJ1-1; maybe TRBD1 (5 bases). V lost 5 bases and J lost 3, with 13 bases in between. Per the germline V gene, CDR1 is MNHEY and CDR2 is SVGAGI. The CDR3 covers 14 residues. This CDR3 is CASSGGIVDTEAFF. The CDR3, as DNA: TGTGCCAGCAGTGGGGGGATAGTAGACACTGAAGCTTTCTTT.

Many counts were recorded for this clonotype. The chain is built from TRBV19 and TRBJ2-2; 7 nucleotides line up with TRBD2. The V and J ends lost 10 bases and 5 bases, in that order; junction bases with no gene match: 4. The CDR3 totals 12 residues. Germline V CDR1 and CDR2: LNHDA, SQIVND (reference sequence). The CDR3 region has the DNA TGTGCCATCTCAGCGGGGACCGGGGAGCTGTTTTTT. It yields the protein CAISAGTGELFF.

This clonotype was recorded many times. The chain is built from TRBV28 and TRBJ2-5; D is possibly TRBD1 (5 bases). The length of the CDR3 is 16 residues. V was pared by 5 bases and J by 1 base, with 17 bases between. CDR1 is MDHEN and CDR2 is SYDVKM in the germline V gene. Here the CDR3 reads CASSQSQGAGQETQYF. The DNA of the CDR3 is TGTGCCAGCAGTCAAAGTCAAGGGGCAGGCCAAGAGACCCAGTACTTC.

In its sample, this clonotype was seen a few times. The gene calls are TRBV7-2 and TRBJ2-7; possible D gene TRBD1, 5 bases. This CDR3 contains 14 residues. Trimming removed 1 base from V and 2 bases from J, with 9 bases in between. From germline, CDR1 is SGHTA and CDR2 FQGNSA. CDR3 nucleotide sequence: TGTGCCAGCAGCTTAGGTCGACAGACCTACGAGCAGTACTTC. Translating it yields CASSLGRQTYEQYF.

At least ten counts were recorded for this clonotype. The V gene is TRBV7-2, the J gene TRBJ2-5; 12 bases match TRBD2. The ends lost 5 bases at V and 1 base at J; junction bases unmatched: 5. The CDR3 length is 16 residues. Germline lookup yields CDR1 SGHTA and CDR2 FQGNSA. CDR3 sequence: CASSHPSGGGQETQYF. For the CDR3, the DNA is TGTGCCAGCAGCCACCCTAGCGGGGGGGGCCAAGAGACCCAGTACTTC.

This clonotype appeared many times. The chain uses TRBV9 and TRBJ2-1, with D perhaps matching TRBD2 (5 bases). The CDR3 extends over 16 amino acids. Germline CDR1 SGDLS, CDR2 YYNGEE. V shed 0 bases and J shed 3 bases, with 13 bases lying between them. The CDR3 DNA reads TGTGCCAGCAGCGTAGTGTCGCTTGCGGGCTACAATGAGCAGTTCTTC. Translating gives CASSVVSLAGYNEQFF.

The chain links TRBV3-1 to TRBJ2-2; TRBD2 might be the D (6 bases). V was clipped by 1 base and J by 0 bases, with 9 bases between them. Germline V CDR1 and CDR2: LGHDT, YNNKEL (reference sequence). The CDR3 length is 16 residues. CDR3 bases: TGTGCCAGCAGCCAAGCCGGAGGGGCGAACACCGGGGAGCTGTTTTTT. Translating gives CASSQAGGANTGELFF.

A note on this clonotype: A read error may explain this, as a much larger clone is one base away. The chain is built from TRBV7-2 and TRBJ1-1; TRBD1 aligns across 8 bases. Per germline, CDR1 SGHTA and CDR2 FQGNSA. Unmatched junction bases numbered 4, after V lost 4 bases and J lost 6 bases. The CDR3 contains 13 residues. The CDR3 reads CASSSQGDSEAFF. The CDR3 DNA sequence: TGTGCCAGCAGCTCACAGGGGGATTCTGAAGCTTTCTTT.